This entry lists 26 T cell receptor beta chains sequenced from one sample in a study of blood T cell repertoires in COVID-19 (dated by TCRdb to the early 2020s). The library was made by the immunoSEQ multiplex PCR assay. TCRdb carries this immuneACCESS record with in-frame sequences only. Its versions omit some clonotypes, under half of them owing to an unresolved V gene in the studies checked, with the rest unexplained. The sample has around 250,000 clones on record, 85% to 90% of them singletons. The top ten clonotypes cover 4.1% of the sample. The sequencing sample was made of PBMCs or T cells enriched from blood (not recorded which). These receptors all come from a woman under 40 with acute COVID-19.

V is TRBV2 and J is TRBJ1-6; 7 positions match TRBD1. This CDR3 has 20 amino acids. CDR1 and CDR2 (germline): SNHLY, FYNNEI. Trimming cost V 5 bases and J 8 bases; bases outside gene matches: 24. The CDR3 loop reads CASSSNRDSSLIVRHSPLHF. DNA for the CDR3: TGTGCCAGCAGTAGTAACCGGGACAGTTCTCTCATAGTGCGACATTCACCCCTCCACTTT.

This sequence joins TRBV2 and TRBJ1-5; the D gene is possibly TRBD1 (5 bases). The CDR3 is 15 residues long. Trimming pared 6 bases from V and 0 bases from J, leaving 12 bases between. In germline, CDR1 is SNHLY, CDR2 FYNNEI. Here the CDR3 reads CASRTDTYSNQPQHF. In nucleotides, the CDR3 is TGTGCCAGCAGGACGGACACCTATAGCAATCAGCCCCAGCATTTT.

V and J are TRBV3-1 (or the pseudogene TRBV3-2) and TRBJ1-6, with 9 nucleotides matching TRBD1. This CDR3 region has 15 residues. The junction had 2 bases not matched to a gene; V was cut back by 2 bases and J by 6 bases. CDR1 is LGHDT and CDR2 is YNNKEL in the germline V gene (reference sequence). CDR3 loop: CASSQPGQGNSPLHF. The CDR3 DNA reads TGTGCCAGCAGCCAACCGGGACAGGGTAATTCACCCCTCCACTTT.

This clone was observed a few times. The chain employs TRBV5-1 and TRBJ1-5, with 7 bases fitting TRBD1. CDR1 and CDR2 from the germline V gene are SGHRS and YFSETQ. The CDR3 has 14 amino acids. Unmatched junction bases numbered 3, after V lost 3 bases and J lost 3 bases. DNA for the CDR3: TGCGCCAGCAGCTCCGGACAGGACAATCAGCCCCAGCATTTT. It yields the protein CASSSGQDNQPQHF.

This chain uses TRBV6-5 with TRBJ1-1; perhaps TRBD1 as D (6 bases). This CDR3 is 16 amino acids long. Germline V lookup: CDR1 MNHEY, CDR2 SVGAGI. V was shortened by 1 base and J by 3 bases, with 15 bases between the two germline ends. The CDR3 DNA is TGTGCCAGCAGTTACTACCCACAGGGAGGGGACACTGAAGCTTTCTTT. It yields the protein CASSYYPQGGDTEAFF.

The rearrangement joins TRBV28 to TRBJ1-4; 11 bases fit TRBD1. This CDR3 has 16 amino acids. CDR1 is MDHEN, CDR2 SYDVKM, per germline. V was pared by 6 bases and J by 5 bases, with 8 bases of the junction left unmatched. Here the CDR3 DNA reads TGTGCCAGCAGCAGGACAGGGGGCGGCTGGAATGAAAAACTGTTTTTT. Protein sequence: CASSRTGGGWNEKLFF.

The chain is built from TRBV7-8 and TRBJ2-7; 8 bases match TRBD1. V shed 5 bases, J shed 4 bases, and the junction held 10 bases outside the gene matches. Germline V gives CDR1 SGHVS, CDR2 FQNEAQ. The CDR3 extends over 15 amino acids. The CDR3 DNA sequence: TGTGCCAGCAGCAGCTGGACAGGGTTGGGGTACGAGCAGTACTTC. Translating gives CASSSWTGLGYEQYF.

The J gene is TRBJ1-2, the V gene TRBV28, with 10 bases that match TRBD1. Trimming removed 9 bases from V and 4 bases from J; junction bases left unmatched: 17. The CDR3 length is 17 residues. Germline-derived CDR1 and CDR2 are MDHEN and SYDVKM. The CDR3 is CASQPGQGFQLPYGYTF. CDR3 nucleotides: TGTGCCAGTCAGCCGGGACAGGGGTTCCAACTTCCCTATGGCTACACCTTC.

The DNA for the CDR3 is TGTGCCAGTAGTATAGTGAGCGGGAAGGTAAGCAATGAGCAGTTCTTC. This encodes CASSIVSGKVSNEQFF. The rearrangement uses TRBV19 and TRBJ2-1; 7 bases fit TRBD2. CDR1 LNHDA and CDR2 SQIVND come from the germline V gene (reference sequence). The CDR3 has 16 residues. Trimming cost V 1 base and J 6 bases; bases outside gene matches: 9.

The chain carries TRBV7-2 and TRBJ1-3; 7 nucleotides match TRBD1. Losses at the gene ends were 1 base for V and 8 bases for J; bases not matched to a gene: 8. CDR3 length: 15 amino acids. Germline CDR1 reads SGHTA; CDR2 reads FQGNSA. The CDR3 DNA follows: TGTGCCAGCAGCTTAGGACCACAGGGGATTGACACCATATATTTT. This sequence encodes CASSLGPQGIDTIYF.

This chain's CDR3 is CATSRDLDRGYEQYF. Written as DNA, the CDR3 is TGTGCCACCAGCAGAGATCTTGACAGGGGCTACGAGCAGTACTTC. V gene TRBV15 combines with J gene TRBJ2-7; 8 bases are shared with TRBD1. Trimming took 0 bases from V and 3 from J; bases not matched to a gene: 4. CDR3 size: 15 residues. The germline gives CDR1 LNHNV, CDR2 YYDKDF (reference sequence).

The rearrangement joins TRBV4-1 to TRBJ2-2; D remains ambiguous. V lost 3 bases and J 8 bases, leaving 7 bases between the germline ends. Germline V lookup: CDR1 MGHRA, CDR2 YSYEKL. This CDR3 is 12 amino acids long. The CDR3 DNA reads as TGCGCCAGCAGCCAGAGAGAGGGGGAGCTGTTTTTT. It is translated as CASSQREGELFF.

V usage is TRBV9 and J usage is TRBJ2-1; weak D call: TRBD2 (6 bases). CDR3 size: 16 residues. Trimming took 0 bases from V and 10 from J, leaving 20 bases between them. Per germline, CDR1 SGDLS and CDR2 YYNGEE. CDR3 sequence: CASSVEGGIFSGEQFF. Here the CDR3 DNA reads TGTGCCAGCAGCGTAGAGGGCGGGATCTTCTCAGGGGAGCAGTTCTTC.

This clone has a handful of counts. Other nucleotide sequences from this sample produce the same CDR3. CDR3 in amino acids: CASSILAGGPYEQYF. The CDR3 DNA sequence: TGTGCCAGTAGTATACTAGCGGGAGGGCCCTACGAGCAGTACTTC. V usage is TRBV19 and J usage is TRBJ2-7; 12 positions match TRBD2. The CDR3 has 15 residues. Germline CDR1 LNHDA, CDR2 SQIVND (reference sequence). J gave up 2 bases and V 2 bases, and 1 base lay outside the gene matches.

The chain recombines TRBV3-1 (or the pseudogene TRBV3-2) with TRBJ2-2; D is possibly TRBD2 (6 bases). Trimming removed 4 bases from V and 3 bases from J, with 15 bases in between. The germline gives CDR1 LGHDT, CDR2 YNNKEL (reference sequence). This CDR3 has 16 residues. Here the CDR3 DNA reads TGTGCCAGCAGCCTCGATTCGGGAGTCTACACCGGGGAGCTGTTTTTT. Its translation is CASSLDSGVYTGELFF.

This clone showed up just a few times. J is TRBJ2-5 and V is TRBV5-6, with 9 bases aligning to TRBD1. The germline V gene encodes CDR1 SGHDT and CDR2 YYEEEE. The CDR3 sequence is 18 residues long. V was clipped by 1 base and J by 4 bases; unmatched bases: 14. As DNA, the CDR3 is TGTGCCAGCAGCTTGATGCGGACAGGGGTTACATACAGAGAGACCCAGTACTTC. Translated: CASSLMRTGVTYRETQYF.

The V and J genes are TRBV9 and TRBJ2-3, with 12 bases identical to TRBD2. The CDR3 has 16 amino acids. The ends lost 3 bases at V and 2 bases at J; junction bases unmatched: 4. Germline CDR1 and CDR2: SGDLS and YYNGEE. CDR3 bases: TGTGCCAGCAGCGGACTAGCGGGGGTTGCCACAGATACGCAGTATTTT. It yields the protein CASSGLAGVATDTQYF.

The CDR3 loop reads CASSSELVQFF. As DNA, the CDR3 is TGTGCCAGCAGTTCAGAATTGGTGCAGTTCTTC. V usage is TRBV28 and J usage is TRBJ2-1, with unresolved D. V was clipped by 4 bases and J by 12 bases, with 10 bases between them. CDR1 is MDHEN and CDR2 is SYDVKM in the germline V gene. The CDR3 spans 11 residues.

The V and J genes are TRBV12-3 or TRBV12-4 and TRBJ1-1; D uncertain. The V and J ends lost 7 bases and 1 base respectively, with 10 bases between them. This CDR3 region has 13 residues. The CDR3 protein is CASIRFANTEAFF. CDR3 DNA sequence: TGTGCCAGCATCCGGTTCGCGAACACTGAAGCTTTCTTT.

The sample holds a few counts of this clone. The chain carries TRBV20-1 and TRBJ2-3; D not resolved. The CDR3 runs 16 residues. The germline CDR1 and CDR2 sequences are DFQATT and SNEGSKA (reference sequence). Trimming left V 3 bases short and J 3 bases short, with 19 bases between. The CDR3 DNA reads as TGCAGTGCTAGTGACACTGGAGAACGGCTTACAGATACGCAGTATTTT. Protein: CSASDTGERLTDTQYF.

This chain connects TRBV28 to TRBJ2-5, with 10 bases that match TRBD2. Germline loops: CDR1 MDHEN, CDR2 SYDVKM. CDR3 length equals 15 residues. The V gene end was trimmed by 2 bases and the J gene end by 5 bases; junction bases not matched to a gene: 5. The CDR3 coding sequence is TGTGCCAGCAGTTTAGGACTAGCGGTCCAGGAGACCCAGTACTTC. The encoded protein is CASSLGLAVQETQYF. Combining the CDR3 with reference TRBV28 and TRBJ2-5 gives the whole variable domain DVKVTQSSRYLVKRTGEKVFLECVQDMDHENMFWYRQDPGLGLRLIYFSYDVKMKEKGDIPEGYSVSREKKERFSLILESASTNQTSMYLCASSLGLAVQETQYFGPGTRLLVL.

CDR3 amino acids: CASRLAGGTGDEQYF. Written as DNA, the CDR3 is TGTGCAAGTCGCTTAGCTGGGGGGACAGGGGACGAGCAGTACTTC. The chain employs TRBV12-2 and TRBJ2-7; TRBD1, the table's D call, lacks a check against the DNA. TRBV12-2 is a pseudogene. This CDR3 region has 15 residues.

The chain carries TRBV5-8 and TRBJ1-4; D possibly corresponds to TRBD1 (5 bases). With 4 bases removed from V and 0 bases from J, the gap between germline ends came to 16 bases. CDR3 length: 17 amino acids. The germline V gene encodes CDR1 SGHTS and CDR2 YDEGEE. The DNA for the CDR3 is TGTGCCAGCAGCCCTGGACAAGCCTCTGCAACTAATGAAAAACTGTTTTTT. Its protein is CASSPGQASATNEKLFF.

The CDR3: CSAGTGISEAFF. CDR3 nucleotide sequence: TGCAGCGCAGGGACAGGGATATCTGAAGCTTTCTTT. The V call is TRBV29-1, the J call TRBJ1-1; 9 positions agree with TRBD1. Trimming cost V 7 bases and J 6 bases; bases outside gene matches: 6. Germline loops: CDR1 SQVTM, CDR2 ANQGSEA. The CDR3 loop spans 12 amino acids. The full variable domain, completed using reference TRBV29-1 and TRBJ1-1, is SAVISQKPSRDICQRGTSLTIQCQVDSQVTMMFWYRQQPGQSLTLIATANQGSEATYESGFVIDKFPISRPNLTFSTLTVSNMSPEDSSIYLCSAGTGISEAFFGQGTRLTVV.

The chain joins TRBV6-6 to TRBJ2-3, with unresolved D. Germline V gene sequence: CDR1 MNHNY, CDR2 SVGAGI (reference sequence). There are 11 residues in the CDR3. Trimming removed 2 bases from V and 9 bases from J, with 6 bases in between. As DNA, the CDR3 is TGTGCCAGCAGTTACAGCGACACGCAGTATTTT. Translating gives CASSYSDTQYF.

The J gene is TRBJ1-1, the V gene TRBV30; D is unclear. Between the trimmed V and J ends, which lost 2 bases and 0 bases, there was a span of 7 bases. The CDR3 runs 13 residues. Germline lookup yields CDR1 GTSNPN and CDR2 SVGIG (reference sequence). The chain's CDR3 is CAWSHGVNTEAFF. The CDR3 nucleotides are TGTGCCTGGAGTCACGGTGTGAACACTGAAGCTTTCTTT.